Following are 19 T cell receptor beta chains from one sample sequenced in a study of cytomegalovirus exposure and HLA in healthy donors. Researchers ran the PCR with 60 Vbeta and 13 Jbeta primers. Some clones are missing from TCRdb's copy, which holds only in-frame ones; the method was immunoSEQ multiplex PCR. The sample has about 180,000 clones; 76% are singletons. Sequencing input: PBMCs. The receptors originated from a man between 18 and 29 years old in good health and CMV-seronegative.

This chain links TRBV5-4 with TRBJ2-3; tentatively, D is TRBD2 (5 bases). Trimming left V 3 bases short and J 7 bases short, with 21 bases between. The CDR3 runs to 16 residues. Germline loops: CDR1 SGHNT, CDR2 YYREEE (reference sequence). The CDR3 nucleotides are TGTGCCAGCAGCTACCTGGACTCGCGAAGAGGGCATACGCAGTATTTT. It specifies CASSYLDSRRGHTQYF.

The CDR3 DNA sequence: TGTGCCAGCAGTTGGACAGTATCTGGGGCCAACGTCCTGACTTTC. Translating gives CASSWTVSGANVLTF. The chain recombines TRBV27 with TRBJ2-6, with a weak D call TRBD1 (6 bases). This CDR3 region has 15 residues. V was shortened by 4 bases and J by 1 base, with 8 bases between the two germline ends. Germline V gives CDR1 MNHEY, CDR2 SMNVEV (reference sequence).

The J gene is TRBJ1-1, the V gene TRBV27; possibly TRBD1 for D (5 bases). Germline-derived CDR1 and CDR2 are MNHEY and SMNVEV (reference sequence). CDR3 length equals 17 residues. V was trimmed by 0 bases and J by 1 base, leaving 15 bases between them. CDR3 bases: TGTGCCAGCAGTTTATCAAGGGGAACCGGTCAGAACACTGAAGCTTTCTTT. Its protein product is CASSLSRGTGQNTEAFF.

In this sample, this clone turned up a few times. This sequence joins TRBV11-1 and TRBJ1-1; 12 nucleotides match TRBD1. The length of the CDR3 is 16 residues. The V gene's germline CDR1 is SGHAT and CDR2 FQDESV (reference sequence). The V gene end was trimmed by 3 bases and the J gene end by 5 bases; junction bases not matched to a gene: 7. The CDR3 coding sequence is TGTGCCAGCAGCTTGAGTGGGACAGGGGGCAAAACTGAAGCTTTCTTT. Translated: CASSLSGTGGKTEAFF. Drawing the rest from reference TRBV11-1 and TRBJ1-1, the complete variable domain is EAEVAQSPRYKITEKSQAVAFWCDPISGHATLYWYRQILGQGPELLVQFQDESVVDDSQLPKDRFSAERLKGVDSTLKIQPAELGDSAMYLCASSLSGTGGKTEAFFGQGTRLTVV.

CDR3 sequence reads: CASSFGRETHEQFF. In nucleotides, the CDR3 is TGTGCCAGCAGCTTCGGGCGGGAGACACATGAGCAGTTCTTC. V is TRBV7-3 and J is TRBJ2-1; 7 positions agree with TRBD2. In germline, CDR1 is SGHTA, CDR2 FQGTGA. The CDR3 length is 14 residues. The V segment lost 3 bases and the J segment 8 bases; nucleotides outside the gene matches: 7. Using reference TRBV7-3 and TRBJ2-1 for the parts outside the CDR3, the full variable domain is GAGVSQTPSNKVTEKGKYVELRCDPISGHTALYWYRQSLGQGPEFLIYFQGTGAADDSGLPNDRFFAVRPEGSVSTLKIQRTERGDSAVYLCASSFGRETHEQFFGPGTRLTVL.

The rearrangement uses TRBV5-1 and TRBJ2-7; a weak D match, TRBD2 (6 bases). The V end lost 4 bases, the J end lost 0 bases, and 14 bases lay between the germline ends. The germline V gene has CDR1 SGHRS and CDR2 YFSETQ. The CDR3 runs 15 residues. CDR3 region: CASSPLEGSSYEQYF. As DNA, the CDR3 is TGCGCCAGCAGCCCCCTGGAGGGGAGCTCCTACGAGCAGTACTTC.

The CDR3 sequence is CAWSATVAHNEQFF. CDR3 bases: TGTGCCTGGAGTGCCACAGTTGCCCACAATGAGCAGTTCTTC. The chain recombines TRBV30 with TRBJ2-1; D not resolved. The CDR3 spans 14 residues. Deletions cut 1 base from V and 5 bases from J, with 12 bases between. The germline gives CDR1 GTSNPN, CDR2 SVGIG (reference sequence).

The V and J genes are TRBV5-5 and TRBJ2-3; 7 nucleotides match TRBD2. Germline-derived CDR1 and CDR2 are SGHKS and YYEKEE (reference sequence). The ends lost 4 bases at V and 4 bases at J; junction bases unmatched: 12. The CDR3 runs to 16 residues. CDR3 residues: CASSPGAGGRADTQYF. The CDR3 region has the DNA TGTGCCAGCAGCCCCGGGGCTGGGGGGAGGGCAGATACGCAGTATTTT.

The chain has TRBV12-5 and TRBJ1-2; D unresolved. The CDR3 spans 14 residues. CDR1 is LGHNT and CDR2 is FRNRAP in the germline V gene. V lost 4 bases to trimming and J lost 8 bases, with 17 bases between them. This CDR3 is CASGSGAGSMGYTF. The CDR3 nucleotides read TGTGCTAGTGGTTCGGGTGCGGGCTCTATGGGCTACACCTTC.

The chain employs TRBV15 and TRBJ1-5; 7 positions match TRBD1. There are 16 residues in the CDR3. The trim removed 6 bases at V and 4 bases at J, leaving 12 bases unmatched. Germline V lookup: CDR1 LNHNV, CDR2 YYDKDF (reference sequence). The CDR3 here is CATRIRGHDGNQPQHF. DNA for the CDR3: TGTGCCACCAGGATTAGGGGGCATGATGGAAATCAGCCCCAGCATTTT.

The rearrangement joins TRBV5-6 to TRBJ2-1, with D possibly being TRBD1 (6 bases). Germline lookup yields CDR1 SGHDT and CDR2 YYEEEE. V was cut by 4 bases and J by 4 bases, with 18 bases left in between. The CDR3 contains 16 residues. The CDR3: CASSAAGRGLYNEQFF. The CDR3 nucleotides read TGTGCCAGCAGCGCCGCGGGCAGGGGCCTTTACAATGAGCAGTTCTTC. Full variable domain (rest looked up from reference TRBV5-6 and TRBJ2-1): DAGVTQSPTHLIKTRGQQVTLRCSPKSGHDTVSWYQQALGQGPQFIFQYYEEEERQRGNFPDRFSGHQFPNYSSELNVNALLLGDSALYLCASSAAGRGLYNEQFFGPGTRLTVL.

The chain uses TRBV6-5 and TRBJ1-1, with D possibly matching TRBD1 (6 bases). V shed 4 bases and J shed 6 bases, with 15 bases lying between them. Germline V gene data show CDR1 as MNHEY and CDR2 as SVGAGI. The CDR3 sequence is 14 residues long. CDR3 protein: CASSSGHQTAEAFF. In nucleotides, the CDR3 is TGTGCCAGCAGTTCGGGACACCAGACGGCTGAAGCTTTCTTT.

V and J are TRBV19 and TRBJ1-2; 8 bases are shared with TRBD1. The junction had 3 bases not matched to a gene; V was cut back by 6 bases and J by 0 bases. The CDR3 runs to 14 residues. CDR1 is LNHDA and CDR2 is SQIVND in the germline V gene (reference sequence). In DNA, the CDR3 is TGTGCCAGTAGCCGGGACAGGCCTAACTATGGCTACACCTTC. As protein: CASSRDRPNYGYTF.

The sample holds a few counts of this clone. V and J are TRBV4-1 and TRBJ2-6, with D possibly matching TRBD1 (6 bases). Germline CDR1 is MGHRA and CDR2 is YSYEKL. The CDR3 totals 15 residues. Between the trimmed V and J ends, which lost 4 bases and 2 bases, there was a span of 9 bases. DNA of the CDR3: TGCGCCAGCAGCCCCCCAGGGGCTGGGGCCAACGTCCTGACTTTC. This codes for CASSPPGAGANVLTF.

The chain recombines TRBV10-2 with TRBJ2-3; the D gene is possibly TRBD1 (5 bases). V was shortened by 3 bases and J by 1 base, with 8 bases between the two germline ends. CDR3 length equals 14 residues. The germline V gene encodes CDR1 WSHSY and CDR2 SAAADI. The CDR3 region is CASSDVGRTDTQYF. The CDR3 DNA follows: TGCGCCAGCAGTGACGTGGGGCGCACAGATACGCAGTATTTT.

Here the CDR3 DNA reads TGTGCCAGCAGAGTTTACGGAGTTGGTTCGGATACGCAGTATTTT. Translated: CASRVYGVGSDTQYF. The rearrangement uses TRBV28 and TRBJ2-3; D is undetermined. This CDR3 has 15 residues. Germline assignment: CDR1 MDHEN and CDR2 SYDVKM. The V and J ends lost 6 bases and 6 bases respectively, with 19 bases between them.

The V call is TRBV30, the J call TRBJ2-7, with D possibly matching TRBD1 (5 bases). The V gene's germline CDR1 is GTSNPN and CDR2 SVGIG (reference sequence). With 3 bases removed from V and 4 bases from J, the gap between germline ends came to 10 bases. The CDR3 contains 12 residues. The CDR3 reads CAWREDSYEQYF. The CDR3 nucleotides read TGTGCCTGGAGGGAAGACAGTTACGAGCAGTACTTC.

The chain links TRBV30 to TRBJ1-3, with unresolved D. Trimming removed 2 bases at V and 0 bases at J, with 11 bases between. This CDR3 spans 15 amino acids. Looked up from germline, CDR1 is GTSNPN and CDR2 is SVGIG (reference sequence). CDR3: CAWSSWGGSGNTIYF. The CDR3 DNA reads TGTGCCTGGAGTTCATGGGGAGGCTCTGGAAACACCATATATTTT.

With respect to this clone: Other DNA sequences in this sample translate to the same CDR3. This sequence joins TRBV11-1 and TRBJ2-1, with 11 positions matching TRBD2. This CDR3 comprises 15 residues. Unmatched junction bases numbered 5, after V lost 3 bases and J lost 7 bases. Germline V gene sequence: CDR1 SGHAT, CDR2 FQDESV (reference sequence). The DNA of the CDR3 is TGTGCCAGCAGCTTCCTAGCGGGAGGTAGAAATGAGCAGTTCTTC. It codes for CASSFLAGGRNEQFF.